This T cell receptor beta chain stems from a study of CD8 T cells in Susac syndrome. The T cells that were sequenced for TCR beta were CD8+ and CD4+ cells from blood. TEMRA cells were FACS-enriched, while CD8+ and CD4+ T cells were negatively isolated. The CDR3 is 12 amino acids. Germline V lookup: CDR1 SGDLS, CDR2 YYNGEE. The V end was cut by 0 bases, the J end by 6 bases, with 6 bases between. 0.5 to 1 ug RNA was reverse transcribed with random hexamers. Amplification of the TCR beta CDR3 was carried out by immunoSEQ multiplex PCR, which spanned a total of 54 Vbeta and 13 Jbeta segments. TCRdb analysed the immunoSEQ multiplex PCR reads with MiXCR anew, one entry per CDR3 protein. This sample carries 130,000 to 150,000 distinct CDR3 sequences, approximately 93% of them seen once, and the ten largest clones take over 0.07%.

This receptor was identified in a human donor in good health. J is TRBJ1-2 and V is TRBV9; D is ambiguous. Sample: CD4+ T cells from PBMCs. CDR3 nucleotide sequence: TGTGCCAGCAGCGTAGAGGAACATGGCTACACCTTC. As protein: CASSVEEHGYTF.